The 23 T cell receptor beta chains listed next were all sequenced from one sample in a study of a mutant IDH1 vaccine in newly diagnosed glioma. This table comes from immunoSEQ multiplex PCR, and its TCRdb copy is limited to in-frame clones, with some not included. Of approximately 67,000 clones detected, 65% to 85% appear once; the ten largest clones hold around 4.5%. Sample time point: baseline, week 1 (first vaccination visit). Treatment in this sample: pre-vaccination baseline after standard-of-care therapy. The source was peripheral blood mononuclear cells (PBMCs), collected from a glioma patient treated with radiotherapy, temozolomide or both. Source of these receptors: a woman between 18 and 30 years old with glioma. Some clones in this sample may be carry-over from other donors' samples.

This chain connects TRBV5-8 to TRBJ1-1, with D unclear. This CDR3 is 16 amino acids long. Germline CDR1 is SGHTS and CDR2 is YDEGEE. Trimming pared 1 base from V and 7 bases from J, leaving 20 bases between. This CDR3 reads CASSLRKWYFSGEAFF. CDR3 DNA: TGTGCCAGCAGCTTGAGGAAGTGGTATTTCAGCGGTGAAGCTTTCTTT. The full variable domain, completed using reference TRBV5-8 and TRBJ1-1, is EAGVTQSPTHLIKTRGQQATLRCSPISGHTSVYWYQQALGLGLQFLLWYDEGEERNRGNFPPRFSGRQFPNYSSELNVNALELEDSALYLCASSLRKWYFSGEAFFGQGTRLTVV.

V and J are TRBV19 and TRBJ1-5, with TRBD1 identical over 7 bases. The CDR3 totals 16 residues. Germline CDR1 and CDR2: LNHDA and SQIVND (reference sequence). V lost 0 bases to trimming and J lost 3 bases; unmatched junction nucleotides: 5. CDR3 nucleotide sequence: TGTGCCAGTAGTATAGAAGGGACAGTCATCAATCAGCCCCAGCATTTT. This sequence encodes CASSIEGTVINQPQHF. Looking up the rest from reference TRBV19 and TRBJ1-5 gives the full variable domain: DGGITQSPKYLFRKEGQNVTLSCEQNLNHDAMYWYRQDPGQGLRLIYYSQIVNDFQKGDIAEGYSVSREKKESFPLTVTSAQKNPTAFYLCASSIEGTVINQPQHFGDGTRLSIL.

This clone was seen just once. CDR3 loop: CASRVQTVGGYTF. The CDR3 bases are TGTGCCAGCAGAGTCCAGACCGTGGGGGGCTACACCTTC. This rearrangement joins TRBV2 to TRBJ1-2; D gene uncertain. Trimming pared 6 bases from V and 8 bases from J, leaving 16 bases between. The germline V gene encodes CDR1 SNHLY and CDR2 FYNNEI. This CDR3 is 13 amino acids long. The full variable domain, in which reference TRBV2 and TRBJ1-2 provide the parts outside the CDR3, is EPEVTQTPSHQVTQMGQEVILRCVPISNHLYFYWYRQILGQKVEFLVSFYNNEISEKSEIFDDQFSVERPDGSNFTLKIRSTKLEDSAMYFCASRVQTVGGYTFGSGTRLTVV.

The chain has TRBV25-1 and TRBJ2-3, with D maybe TRBD1 (5 bases). This CDR3 comprises 17 residues. CDR1 is MGHDK, CDR2 SYGVNS, per germline. The V end lost 1 base, the J end lost 5 bases, and 19 bases lay between the germline ends. The CDR3 region has the DNA TGTGCCAGCAGTGAATGGGGCGAGGCCACAGGCGTAGATACGCAGTATTTT. It specifies CASSEWGEATGVDTQYF.

A note on this clone: The same CDR3 is also encoded by other DNA sequences in this sample. Written as DNA, the CDR3 is TGTGCCAGTAGTATAACGGGCGATCAGCCCCAGCATTTT. Translation gives CASSITGDQPQHF. This chain connects TRBV19 to TRBJ1-5; D is unresolved. The CDR3 covers 13 residues. V shed 2 bases and J shed 5 bases, with 7 bases lying between them. Germline V gives CDR1 LNHDA, CDR2 SQIVND (reference sequence).

This clone was detected only once. In DNA, the CDR3 is TGCAGCGTTCAGGGGCGACAGTCAGAGACAGATACGCAGTATTTT. Its translation is CSVQGRQSETDTQYF. This chain joins TRBV29-1 and TRBJ2-3; maybe TRBD1 (6 bases). V lost 5 bases, J lost 3 bases, and 18 bases lay in between. The CDR3 length is 15 residues. Germline V gives CDR1 SQVTM, CDR2 ANQGSEA.

V gene TRBV19 combines with J gene TRBJ2-1, with 7 positions matching TRBD1. J gave up 3 bases and V 6 bases, and 2 bases lay outside the gene matches. Germline V gene lookup returns CDR1 LNHDA and CDR2 SQIVND (reference sequence). The CDR3 spans 13 residues. The DNA of the CDR3 is TGTGCCAGTAGGGGGACAGTCTACAATGAGCAGTTCTTC. Protein: CASRGTVYNEQFF.

This sequence joins TRBV7-8 and TRBJ2-7; TRBD2 aligns across 10 bases. The CDR3 is made up of 16 amino acids. Per germline, CDR1 SGHVS and CDR2 FQNEAQ. V gave up 5 bases and J gave up 3 bases; unmatched junction bases: 10. The DNA of the CDR3 is TGTGCCAGCAGCCCCACGGGACTAGCGAGACTCTACGAGCAGTACTTC. It codes for CASSPTGLARLYEQYF.

The CDR3 DNA reads as TGTGCCAGTAGTAAGACATTTTCCTACGAGCAGTACTTC. It encodes CASSKTFSYEQYF. This chain links TRBV19 with TRBJ2-7; no definite D call. The CDR3 is made up of 13 amino acids. The V end lost 4 bases, the J end lost 1 base, and 8 bases lay between the germline ends. Germline V gene data show CDR1 as LNHDA and CDR2 as SQIVND (reference sequence).

The chain links TRBV11-3 to TRBJ2-7, with no clear D. The CDR3 runs 12 residues. V shed 6 bases and J shed 3 bases, with 9 bases lying between them. Looked up from germline, CDR1 is SGHNT and CDR2 is YENEEA. The CDR3 here is CASSYGLYEQYF. DNA for the CDR3: TGTGCCAGCAGTTACGGGCTCTACGAGCAGTACTTC. The complete variable domain, with remaining parts taken from reference TRBV11-3 and TRBJ2-7, reads EAGVVQSPRYKIIEKKQPVAFWCNPISGHNTLYWYLQNLGQGPELLIRYENEEAVDDSQLPKDRFSAERLKGVDSTLKIQPAELGDSAVYLCASSYGLYEQYFGPGTRLTVT.

The chain recombines TRBV6-1 with TRBJ2-4; D possibly corresponds to TRBD2 (5 bases). V gave up 2 bases and J gave up 7 bases, with 24 bases separating them. Per the germline V gene, CDR1 is MNHNS and CDR2 is SASEGT. The CDR3 spans 18 residues. The CDR3 loop is CASSERAVFTGMWNIQYF. The CDR3, as DNA: TGTGCCAGCAGTGAACGGGCTGTTTTTACGGGGATGTGGAACATTCAGTACTTC.

This clone was counted once. The chain uses TRBV6-6 and TRBJ1-1; D remains ambiguous. The ends were cut back, 2 bases at V and 4 bases at J, with 11 bases in the middle. The CDR3 loop spans 14 amino acids. Germline CDR1 MNHNY, CDR2 SVGAGI (reference sequence). The CDR3 coding sequence is TGTGCCAGCAGTTACGGTGGTATGGTCACTGAAGCTTTCTTT. This codes for CASSYGGMVTEAFF.

V usage is TRBV6-5 and J usage is TRBJ2-7, with D possibly TRBD1 on 8 matching bases. Germline V lookup: CDR1 MNHEY, CDR2 SVGAGI. The length of the CDR3 is 15 residues. V lost 4 bases, J lost 0 bases, and 13 bases lay in between. In DNA, the CDR3 is TGTGCCAGCAGTTCCCACAGGGGGGGCTCCTACGAGCAGTACTTC. This translates into CASSSHRGGSYEQYF.

This chain joins TRBV15 and TRBJ1-1; no clear D. The CDR3 loop spans 13 amino acids. Trimming shortened V by 3 bases and J by 2 bases, and 7 bases separated the two germline ends. The germline V gene has CDR1 LNHNV and CDR2 YYDKDF (reference sequence). CDR3 amino acids: CATSRHENTEAFF. CDR3 nucleotides: TGTGCCACCAGCAGGCATGAAAACACTGAAGCTTTCTTT.

The rearrangement joins TRBV9 to TRBJ2-3; D not certain. The germline V gene encodes CDR1 SGDLS and CDR2 YYNGEE. V lost 3 bases and J lost 0, with 17 bases in between. The CDR3 extends over 17 amino acids. The CDR3: CASSARSLSSSTDTQYF. CDR3 nucleotide sequence: TGTGCCAGCAGCGCAAGAAGTCTGAGTTCTAGCACAGATACGCAGTATTTT.

The chain is built from TRBV7-9 and TRBJ2-5; D gene uncertain. The V gene's germline CDR1 is SEHNR and CDR2 FQNEAQ (reference sequence). Trimming removed 1 base from V and 0 bases from J, with 3 bases in between. The CDR3 is 13 residues long. CDR3 sequence (DNA): TGTGCCAGCAGCTTAGGGAACCAAGAGACCCAGTACTTC. Translated, it gives CASSLGNQETQYF.

The chain has TRBV7-9 and TRBJ2-7; no clear D gene. In germline, CDR1 is SEHNR, CDR2 FQNEAQ (reference sequence). The CDR3 is 11 amino acids. Deletions cut 3 bases from V and 3 bases from J, with 3 bases between. The CDR3 loop reads CASSLDYEQYF. CDR3 coding DNA: TGTGCCAGCAGCTTGGACTACGAGCAGTACTTC.

The chain combines TRBV4-2 with TRBJ2-5, with D unresolved. Germline lookup yields CDR1 LGHNA and CDR2 YNFKEQ. The CDR3 has 14 amino acids. Trimming took 0 bases from V and 5 from J, leaving 10 bases between them. The CDR3 region is CASSQELGRETQYF. In DNA, the CDR3 is TGTGCCAGCAGCCAAGAACTGGGCCGGGAGACCCAGTACTTC.

This CDR3 is CASSLRPRQGTEAFF. For the CDR3, the DNA is TGTGCCAGCAGCTTACGCCCTCGACAGGGGACTGAAGCTTTCTTT. The chain recombines TRBV11-1 with TRBJ1-1, with 8 bases fitting TRBD1. The germline gives CDR1 SGHAT, CDR2 FQDESV (reference sequence). Unmatched junction bases numbered 7, after V lost 2 bases and J lost 5 bases. The CDR3 has 15 residues. Together with reference TRBV11-1 and TRBJ1-1, the CDR3 gives the full variable domain: EAEVAQSPRYKITEKSQAVAFWCDPISGHATLYWYRQILGQGPELLVQFQDESVVDDSQLPKDRFSAERLKGVDSTLKIQPAELGDSAMYLCASSLRPRQGTEAFFGQGTRLTVV.

The chain is built from TRBV5-4 and TRBJ2-7, with 8 bases matching TRBD2. V lost 4 bases to trimming and J lost 7 bases; unmatched junction nucleotides: 13. The CDR3 runs to 15 residues. From germline, CDR1 is SGHNT and CDR2 YYREEE (reference sequence). The CDR3 sequence is CASSHGSRGVAEQYF. The CDR3 bases are TGTGCCAGCAGCCACGGGTCGCGGGGGGTGGCGGAGCAGTACTTC. Using reference TRBV5-4 and TRBJ2-7 for the parts outside the CDR3, the full variable domain is ETGVTQSPTHLIKTRGQQVTLRCSSQSGHNTVSWYQQALGQGPQFIFQYYREEENGRGNFPPRFSGLQFPNYSSELNVNALELDDSALYLCASSHGSRGVAEQYFGPGTRLTVT.

The rearrangement links TRBV6-1 to TRBJ2-1; no clear D. The CDR3 has 11 amino acids. V lost 5 bases, J lost 8 bases, and 7 bases lay in between. Germline loops: CDR1 MNHNS, CDR2 SASEGT. The DNA of the CDR3 is TGTGCCAGCAGTCCCAGAGATGAGCAGTTCTTC. As protein: CASSPRDEQFF.

CDR3 region: CASSQDRTGATLPLHF. The CDR3 DNA follows: TGCGCCAGCAGCCAAGATCGGACAGGGGCCACCTTACCCCTCCACTTT. The chain is built from TRBV4-1 and TRBJ1-6, with TRBD1 matching over 9 bases. The CDR3 length is 16 residues. The ends lost 0 bases at V and 12 bases at J; junction bases unmatched: 9. CDR1 and CDR2 (germline): MGHRA, YSYEKL.

The V call is TRBV5-4, the J call TRBJ1-4; D gene unclear. Germline values: CDR1 SGHNT, CDR2 YYREEE (reference sequence). V was trimmed by 0 bases and J by 5 bases, leaving 5 bases between them. This CDR3 comprises 13 residues. The CDR3 loop is CASSLALNEKLFF. CDR3 bases: TGTGCCAGCAGCTTGGCACTGAATGAAAAACTGTTTTTT.